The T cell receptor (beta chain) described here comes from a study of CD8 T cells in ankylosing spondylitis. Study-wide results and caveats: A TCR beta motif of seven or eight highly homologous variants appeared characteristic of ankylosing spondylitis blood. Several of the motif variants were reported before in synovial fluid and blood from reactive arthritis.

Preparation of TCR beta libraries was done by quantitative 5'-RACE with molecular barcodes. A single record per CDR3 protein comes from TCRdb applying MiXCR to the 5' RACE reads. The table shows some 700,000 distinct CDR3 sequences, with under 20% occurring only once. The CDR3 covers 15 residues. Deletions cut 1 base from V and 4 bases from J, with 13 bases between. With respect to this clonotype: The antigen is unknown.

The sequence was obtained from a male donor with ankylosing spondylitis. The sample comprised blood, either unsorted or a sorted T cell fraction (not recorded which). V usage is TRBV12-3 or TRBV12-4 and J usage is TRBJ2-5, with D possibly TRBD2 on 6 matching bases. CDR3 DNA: TGTGCCAGCAGTTTAGAAGGGAGGCAGAGAGAGACCCAGTACTTC. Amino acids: CASSLEGRQRETQYF.